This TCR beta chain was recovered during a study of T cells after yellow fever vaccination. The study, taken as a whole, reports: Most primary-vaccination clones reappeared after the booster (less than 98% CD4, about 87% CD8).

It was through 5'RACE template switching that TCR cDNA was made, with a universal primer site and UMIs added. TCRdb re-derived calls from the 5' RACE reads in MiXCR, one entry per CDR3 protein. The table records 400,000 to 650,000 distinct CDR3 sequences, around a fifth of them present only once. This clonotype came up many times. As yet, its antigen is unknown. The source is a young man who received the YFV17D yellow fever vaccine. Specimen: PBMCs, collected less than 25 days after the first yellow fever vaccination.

The CDR3: CASSLADSGYTF. Here the CDR3 DNA reads TGTGCCAGCAGTTTGGCAGACTCTGGCTACACCTTC. The V gene is TRBV12-3 or TRBV12-4, the J gene TRBJ1-2, with unresolved D. V was shortened by 3 bases and J by 7 bases, with 9 bases between the two germline ends. This CDR3 has 12 amino acids.